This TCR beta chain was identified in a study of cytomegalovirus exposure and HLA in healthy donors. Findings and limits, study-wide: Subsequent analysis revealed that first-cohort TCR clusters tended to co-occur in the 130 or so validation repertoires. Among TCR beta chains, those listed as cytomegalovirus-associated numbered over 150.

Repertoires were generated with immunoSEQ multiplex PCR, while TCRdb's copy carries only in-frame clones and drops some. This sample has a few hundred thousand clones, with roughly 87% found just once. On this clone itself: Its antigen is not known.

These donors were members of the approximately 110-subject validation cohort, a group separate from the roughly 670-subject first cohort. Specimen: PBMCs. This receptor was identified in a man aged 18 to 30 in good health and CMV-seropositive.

CDR3: CASSSQGGSDEQYF. In DNA, the CDR3 is TGTGCCAGCAGCTCTCAGGGGGGATCGGACGAGCAGTACTTC. The chain uses TRBV7-3 and TRBJ2-7; D may be TRBD1 (7 bases). Per the germline V gene, CDR1 is SGHTA and CDR2 is FQGTGA. V was pared by 4 bases and J by 5 bases, with 15 bases between. The CDR3 is 14 amino acids.